Detailed here is one TCR beta chain. These data belong to a study of cytotoxic CD8 clonotypes in ibrutinib-treated CLL. This CDR3 is 14 amino acids long. Trimming cost V 1 base and J 1 base, with 7 bases left between them. Germline CDR1 reads SGHTA; CDR2 reads FQGNSA. Assay used: immunoSEQ multiplex PCR; TCRdb lists only in-frame clones, some missing. The sample carries over 150,000 clones, approximately 68% recorded once. This material consisted of PBMCs, taken after 24 months of ibrutinib treatment. The chain carries TRBV7-2 and TRBJ1-2; the D gene is possibly TRBD1 (5 bases). The sequence was collected from a human donor with chronic lymphocytic leukemia. This CDR3 is CASSLGGLNYGYTF. The CDR3 coding sequence is TGTGCCAGCAGCTTAGGGGGACTTAACTATGGCTACACCTTC.